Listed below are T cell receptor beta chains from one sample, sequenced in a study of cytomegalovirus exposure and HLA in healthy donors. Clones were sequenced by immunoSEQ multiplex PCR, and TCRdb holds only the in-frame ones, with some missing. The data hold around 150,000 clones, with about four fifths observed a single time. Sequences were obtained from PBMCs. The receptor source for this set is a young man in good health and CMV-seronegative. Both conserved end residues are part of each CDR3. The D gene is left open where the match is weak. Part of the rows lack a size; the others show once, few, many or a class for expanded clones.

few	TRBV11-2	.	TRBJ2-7	TGTGCCGCGGCCGGGGGAGGCTACGAGCAGTACTTC	CAAAGGGYEQYF
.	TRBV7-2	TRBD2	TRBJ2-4	TGTGCCAGCAGCTTAGGACTAGCGGGGGGGCGGGTCAAAAACATTCAGTACTTC	CASSLGLAGGRVKNIQYF
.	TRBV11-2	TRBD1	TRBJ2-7	TGTGCCAGCAGCTTAGCTGGCGGACAGGGTATCCACGAGCAGTACTTC	CASSLAGGQGIHEQYF
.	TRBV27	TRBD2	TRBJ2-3	TGTGCCAGCAGTTTAATGGCTAGCGGGGGAGATACGCAGTATTTT	CASSLMASGGDTQYF
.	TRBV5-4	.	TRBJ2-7	TGTGCCAGCAGCTCGACAGGTATTGGGGCGGCGTACGAGCAGTACTTC	CASSSTGIGAAYEQYF
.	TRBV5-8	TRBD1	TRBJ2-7	TGTGCCAGCAGCCGGGACAGGGGCTACGAGCAGTACTTC	CASSRDRGYEQYF
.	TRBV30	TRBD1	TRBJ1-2	TGTGCCTGGAGTGTAGGGCAGGGGGATGGCTACACCTTC	CAWSVGQGDGYTF
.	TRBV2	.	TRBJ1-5	TGTGCCAGCAGTGAACAGGGTAGGAGCAATCAGCCCCAGCATTTT	CASSEQGRSNQPQHF
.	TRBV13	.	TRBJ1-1	TGTGCCAGCAGCCGCACAGGGATCACTGAAGCTTTCTTT	CASSRTGITEAFF
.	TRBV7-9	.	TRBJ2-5	TGTGCCAGCTGGCGGGGAGAGACCCAGTACTTC	CASWRGETQYF
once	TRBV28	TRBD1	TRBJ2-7	TGTGCCAGCAGTATTACAGGGGGCAGGCTGGAGGAGCAGTACTTC	CASSITGGRLEEQYF
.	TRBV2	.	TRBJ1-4	TGTGCCAGCAGGAGTAGTGAGACATCAGCAACTAATGAAAAACTGTTTTTT	CASRSSETSATNEKLFF
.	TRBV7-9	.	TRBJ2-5	TGTGCCAGCAGCTCCCGGGGAGGGACCCAGTACTTC	CASSSRGGTQYF
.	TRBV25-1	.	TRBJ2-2	TGTGCCAGCATCAGCCTCCAGGGAACCGGGGAGCTGTTTTTT	CASISLQGTGELFF
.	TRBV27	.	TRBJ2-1	TGTGCCAGCAGTACCTTGACAGTCCTCAATGAGCAGTTCTTC	CASSTLTVLNEQFF
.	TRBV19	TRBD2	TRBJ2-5	TGTGCCAGTAGTACCTGGGAGCGGGGGGGGCGCCAAGAGACCCAGTACTTC	CASSTWERGGRQETQYF
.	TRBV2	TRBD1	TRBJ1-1	TGTGCCAGCAGTGTGGACAGGTCCCTGAACACTGAAGCTTTCTTT	CASSVDRSLNTEAFF